This T cell receptor (beta chain) was retrieved from a study of CD8+CD57+ T cells in acquired aplastic anemia. The TCR beta profiling, which covered VDJ combination and CDR3 sequence, was carried out using genomic DNA as the template. In TCRdb, the reads were re-called with MiXCR into one record per CDR3 protein. The sample carries about 160,000 distinct CDR3 sequences, about 45% recorded once. CDR3 length: 14 amino acids. The germline V gene has CDR1 DFQATT and CDR2 SNEGSKA (reference sequence). The ends were cut back, 5 bases at V and 4 bases at J, with 15 bases in the middle. For sequencing, patients were chosen who had shown expansion of CD8+CD57+ cells by flow cytometry.

Material: sorted CD4+, CD8+, or CD8+CD57+ T cells (not recorded which) from PBMCs. This sequence originates from a human donor with aplastic anemia. V gene TRBV20-1 combines with J gene TRBJ2-1; no definite D call. CDR3 amino acids: CSADQWENYNEQFF. For the CDR3, the DNA is TGCAGTGCTGACCAGTGGGAAAATTACAATGAGCAGTTCTTC.